This is a list of T cell receptor beta chains from one sample in a study of memory CD4+ T cells and cytomegalovirus serostatus. TCRdb's table, derived via immunoSEQ multiplex PCR, lists solely in-frame clones and lacks some. Among about 52,000 clones, roughly 78% were seen once, and the ten largest hold 0.77%. The material sequenced was memory CD4+ T cells from blood. The receptors derive from an adult in good health and CMV-seronegative. CDR3s include the opening cysteine and the closing phenylalanine or tryptophan. D genes are given only for firm matches. A row's size may be missing; if present it is once, few, many or a size class.

clone size,J gene,V gene,D gene,CDR3 DNA,CDR3 protein
NA,TRBJ1-1,TRBV9,NA,TGTGCCAGCAGCGCGTGGACGGGCACTGAAGCTTTCTTT,CASSAWTGTEAFF
NA,TRBJ2-7,TRBV19,TRBD2,TGTGCCAGTAATCAAGGGGGACTAGCGGCGGGAGAGCAGTACTTC,CASNQGGLAAGEQYF
NA,TRBJ2-2,TRBV7-9,TRBD1,TGTGCCAGCAGCGCTCGGGACAGGGGGCACACCGGGGAGCTGTTTTTT,CASSARDRGHTGELFF
few,TRBJ1-6,TRBV19,NA,TGTGCCAGTAGTAATCGCAGGGAGGATTCACCCCTCCACTTT,CASSNRREDSPLHF
few,TRBJ2-1,TRBV25-1,NA,TGTGCCAGCAGCCCTCCTCTAGGGGGGGGGCTGGGGAATGAGCAGTTCTTC,CASSPPLGGGLGNEQFF
NA,TRBJ2-3,TRBV5-1,TRBD2,TGCGCCAGCAGCCACGGACTAGCGGGCACAGATACGCAGTATTTT,CASSHGLAGTDTQYF
NA,TRBJ1-1,TRBV12-5,NA,TGTGCTAGTGGTTCCCAGGTGAACACTGAAGCTTTCTTT,CASGSQVNTEAFF
NA,TRBJ1-1,TRBV14,NA,TGTGCCAGCAGCCAACGAGGGGCGAACACTGAAGCTTTCTTT,CASSQRGANTEAFF
medium-sized,TRBJ2-5,TRBV7-2,TRBD2,TGTGCCAGCAGCAAGGGACTAGCGGGGGAGACCCAGTACTTC,CASSKGLAGETQYF
NA,TRBJ2-2,TRBV6-6,TRBD1,TGTGCCAGCAGGAAGGACAGGGAGAACACCGGGGAGCTGTTTTTT,CASRKDRENTGELFF
NA,TRBJ1-4,TRBV5-5,NA,TGTGCCAGCAGCTTGATCGGGACGGCAAATGAAAAACTGTTTTTT,CASSLIGTANEKLFF
NA,TRBJ2-3,TRBV5-6,NA,TGTGCCAGCAGCTCCCAATCGGGAGTCATTACGGATACGCAGTATTTT,CASSSQSGVITDTQYF
NA,TRBJ1-6,TRBV7-2,NA,TGTGCCAGCAGCTCCGACACTCGTTCGGTGCAAAGTTCACCCCTCCACTTT,CASSSDTRSVQSSPLHF
NA,TRBJ2-5,TRBV7-9,NA,TGTGCCAGCAACGATATTGGCAGGAAAGAGACCCAGTACTTC,CASNDIGRKETQYF
NA,TRBJ1-2,TRBV12-5,TRBD1,TGTGCCGACAGGGGGCAAGGCTACACCTTC,CADRGQGYTF
NA,TRBJ1-1,TRBV5-1,NA,TGCGCCAGCAGGCTGATGGTGAACACTGAAGCTTTCTTT,CASRLMVNTEAFF
few,TRBJ2-2,TRBV30,NA,TGTGCCTGGAGTATAACAACCGGGGAGCTGTTTTTT,CAWSITTGELFF
NA,TRBJ1-1,TRBV15,NA,TGTGCCACCAGCAGAGATGGGGCAAACACTGAAGCTTTCTTT,CATSRDGANTEAFF
NA,TRBJ1-1,TRBV4-1,NA,TGCGCCAGCAGCCCGACCCGAAACGACAGGGAAGCTTTCTTT,CASSPTRNDREAFF
once,TRBJ2-7,TRBV2,NA,TGTGCCAGCAGTCTGGTGAAACAGCAGTACTTC,CASSLVKQQYF
NA,TRBJ2-2,TRBV4-1,TRBD1,TGCGCCAGCAGCCCCGGACAGGGGGCCGGCGGGGAGCTGTTTTTT,CASSPGQGAGGELFF
NA,TRBJ2-7,TRBV13,NA,TGTGCCAGCAGCTTGGGCAAGGCCTACGAGCAGTACTTC,CASSLGKAYEQYF
NA,TRBJ2-7,TRBV5-1,NA,TGCGCCAGCAGCCGGGACGGCGAAGTGGGCGAGCAGTACTTC,CASSRDGEVGEQYF
NA,TRBJ2-6,TRBV10-1,NA,TGCGCCAGCAGTGTCAGCTTAAGATCACAAAGTCGGGCCAACGTCCTGGCTTTC,CASSVSLRSQSRANVLAF
NA,TRBJ1-2,TRBV6-5,NA,TGTGCCAGCAGGGACTATGGCTACACCTTC,CASRDYGYTF
NA,TRBJ1-3,TRBV13,TRBD1,TGTGCCAGCAGCGCTATCGTTGGGACACCGGGACAGGGTGGAAACACCATATATTTT,CASSAIVGTPGQGGNTIYF
NA,TRBJ2-3,TRBV13,NA,TGTGCCAGCAGCTTATATGATAGACACCGCACAGATACGCAGTATTTT,CASSLYDRHRTDTQYF
NA,TRBJ2-7,TRBV30,NA,TGTGCCTGGAGCCGGACCCCGGTCAGCTCCTACGAGCAGTACTTC,CAWSRTPVSSYEQYF
NA,TRBJ2-5,TRBV5-1,NA,TGTGCCAGCAGCTTGTTCGGGGGAGAGACCCAGTACTTC,CASSLFGGETQYF
NA,TRBJ1-1,TRBV29-1,NA,TGCAGCGTTGGGCAGGGTTGCGAAGCTTTCTTT,CSVGQGCEAFF
NA,TRBJ2-5,TRBV6-5,TRBD1,TGTGCCAGCAGTGGACAGGGTAGGGTGGGAGAGACCCAGTACTTC,CASSGQGRVGETQYF
NA,TRBJ2-5,TRBV28,TRBD2,TGTGCCAGCGGAACTAGCGGGGGGGCGGAGACCCAGTACTTC,CASGTSGGAETQYF
NA,TRBJ2-5,TRBV2,TRBD1,TGTGCCAGCAGTGAACAGGGGGCCCGACCACAAGAGACCCAGTACTTC,CASSEQGARPQETQYF